The table lists the clone carrying this T cell receptor beta chain with many counts. Antigen specificity is unknown. This specimen belongs to a study of T cell repertoires in cytomegalovirus infection. As for the study in general: Indicated by public TCR beta signatures were CMV infection and matching HLA type. Study outcomes and limitations: HLA-C-restricted CMV clonotypes gave the most frequent clonotype in two of eight donors.

TCRdb reanalysed the reads using MiXCR and keeps one entry per CDR3 protein. The sample includes around 270,000 distinct CDR3 sequences, around 9% of them seen just once. V gave up 3 bases and J gave up 3 bases; unmatched junction bases: 4. This CDR3 contains 14 residues. From germline, CDR1 is DFQATT and CDR2 SNEGSKA (reference sequence). The chain links TRBV20-1 to TRBJ1-5; TRBD1 matches 8 bases. The sample was PBMCs. This TCR was recovered from a human donor in good health (CMV status not recorded). Some clones in this sample may be carry-over from other donors' samples. The CDR3 sequence: CSASTDRDNQPQHF. In DNA form, the CDR3 reads TGCAGTGCTAGTACGGACAGGGACAATCAGCCCCAGCATTTT.